These 5 T cell receptor beta chains share one sample of origin, sequenced in a study of blood T cells in healthy people across ages. For the second PCR, which ran for about 7 to 11 cycles, a sample-barcoded 5' primer and a J-beta primer mix were used. TCRdb ran MiXCR on the 5' RACE reads and lists one entry per CDR3 protein. The sample lists 650,000 to 900,000 distinct CDR3 sequences, less than 80% occurring once. Sequencing was carried out using blood. The source of these receptors is a man aged 25-45 years in good health.

The chain couples TRBV10-3 to TRBJ2-7; 10 bases agree with TRBD1. Germline assignment: CDR1 ENHRY and CDR2 SYGVKD. The CDR3 sequence is 14 residues long. The V segment lost 7 bases and the J segment 4 bases; nucleotides outside the gene matches: 7. The CDR3 DNA reads TGTGCCATCACCGGACAGGGGGGAAGTTACGAGCAGTACTTC. It translates to CAITGQGGSYEQYF.

The CDR3 nucleotides read TGTGCCAGCAGCTTGGACGGAACTATTAATGAAAAACTGTTTTTT. This gives the protein CASSLDGTINEKLFF. This chain links TRBV11-2 with TRBJ1-4; D is uncertain. The CDR3 runs to 15 residues. V lost 3 bases, J lost 4 bases, and 12 bases lay in between. The germline V gene encodes CDR1 SGHAT and CDR2 FQNNGV.

The rearrangement links TRBV9 to TRBJ2-2; 8 bases match TRBD1. Germline assignment: CDR1 SGDLS and CDR2 YYNGEE. Losses at the gene ends were 5 bases for V and 5 bases for J; bases not matched to a gene: 8. The CDR3 is made up of 15 amino acids. CDR3 in DNA: TGTGCCAGCAGTGGGACAGGATTGGGGACCGGGGAGCTGTTTTTT. Amino acid sequence: CASSGTGLGTGELFF.

The table lists this clonotype with a few counts. V and J are TRBV5-1 and TRBJ1-2; 9 positions match TRBD1. V trimming: 5 bases; J trimming: 8 bases; junction bases outside the gene matches: 13. Germline-derived CDR1 and CDR2 are SGHRS and YFSETQ. There are 15 residues in the CDR3. This CDR3 reads CASSFEQGAGRGYTF. The CDR3 DNA follows: TGCGCCAGCAGTTTTGAACAGGGGGCTGGGAGAGGCTACACCTTC.

A word on this clonotype: At one of its ends the junction is not consistent with the germline gene, which may arise from a read error. The J gene is TRBJ1-2, the V gene TRBV29-1; D not certain. The CDR3 has 14 residues. From germline, CDR1 is SQVTM and CDR2 ANQGSEA. CDR3 in amino acids: CSVEENELNYGHTF. CDR3 sequence (DNA): TGCAGCGTTGAAGAGAACGAACTTAACTATGGCCACACCTTC.